This T cell receptor (beta chain) was documented in a study of CD8 T cells in ankylosing spondylitis. Study-wide findings and caveats: Seemingly distinctive of ankylosing spondylitis blood was a TCR beta motif formed by eight highly homologous variants. Disease-linked clones reportedly showed significant enrichment in matched ankylosing spondylitis synovial fluid.

TCRdb reprocessed the 5' RACE reads via MiXCR and lists one record per CDR3 protein. The sample comprises about 320,000 distinct CDR3 sequences, 9.5% to 13% of which are singletons, and roughly 9.1% rests with the top ten. There are 16 residues in the CDR3. Trimming cost V 0 bases and J 9 bases; bases outside gene matches: 10. CDR1 SGHVS and CDR2 FNYEAQ come from the germline V gene. This clonotype was recorded at least ten times. The target antigen is unknown. The J gene is TRBJ2-1, the V gene TRBV7-6; 8 bases fit TRBD1. The TCR was taken from a female donor with ankylosing spondylitis or in good health (not recorded which). The sequencing input was blood, either unsorted or a sorted T cell fraction (not recorded which). The CDR3 sequence is CASSLASNRGTGEQFF. Here the CDR3 DNA reads TGTGCCAGCAGCTTAGCGTCAAACAGGGGGACTGGTGAGCAGTTCTTC.